This TCR beta chain originates from a study of control samples from healthy donors and cancer patients. The V gene lost 0 bases and the J gene lost 7 bases, with 16 bases spanning the gap. Germline V lookup: CDR1 SGHRS, CDR2 YFSETQ. The CDR3 has 15 residues. This clone is a singleton in its sample. TCRdb's copy holds only in-frame clones and misses some; the assay was immunoSEQ multiplex PCR. Of 250,000 to 300,000 clones detected, roughly four fifths appear once; the ten largest clones hold about 14%. The TCR comes from a woman in her sixties or seventies with lung cancer. The genes are TRBV5-1 and TRBJ1-2; perhaps TRBD1 as D (6 bases). Source material: PBMCs. CDR3 residues: CASSLEGRGDRGYTF. CDR3 coding DNA: TGCGCCAGCAGCTTGGAGGGCAGGGGAGATCGTGGCTACACCTTC.